Below are 9 T cell receptor beta chains sequenced from a single sample in a study of CD8 T cells in ankylosing spondylitis. Study-wide results and limits: It appeared that ankylosing spondylitis blood was characterized by a TCR beta motif of under ten highly homologous variants.

TCRdb independently ran MiXCR on the 5' RACE reads; one entry per CDR3 protein. The sample has fewer than 750,000 distinct CDR3 sequences, under 20% seen once. These TCRs' antigens remain unknown. Specimen: blood, either unsorted or a sorted T cell fraction (not recorded which). The source is a male donor with ankylosing spondylitis.

The chain joins TRBV29-1 to TRBJ2-1; D is possibly TRBD1 or TRBD2 (5 bases each). The V and J ends lost 6 bases and 3 bases respectively, with 12 bases between them. Germline V gene sequence: CDR1 SQVTM, CDR2 ANQGSEA. The CDR3 is made up of 13 amino acids. CDR3 region: CSVGGDLYNEQFF. CDR3 nucleotide sequence: TGCAGCGTGGGTGGGGACCTCTACAATGAGCAGTTCTTC.

This chain uses TRBV20-1 with TRBJ1-1, with a possible D match to TRBD1 (6 bases). The CDR3 is 15 residues long. The V and J ends lost 1 base and 2 bases respectively, with 14 bases between them. In germline, CDR1 is DFQATT, CDR2 SNEGSKA (reference sequence). CDR3 region: CSARGHQGTNTEAFF. The CDR3 nucleotides read TGCAGTGCTAGAGGGCACCAGGGGACAAACACTGAAGCTTTCTTT.

This sequence joins TRBV7-9 and TRBJ1-2; D uncertain. The germline CDR1 and CDR2 sequences are SEHNR and FQNEAQ (reference sequence). V lost 5 bases to trimming and J lost 4 bases, with 11 bases between them. This CDR3 is built from 13 residues. DNA for the CDR3: TGTGCCAGCAGCCACAACGAAGGCTATGGCTACACCTTC. This sequence encodes CASSHNEGYGYTF.

The rearrangement uses TRBV2 and TRBJ2-1; 8 bases are shared with TRBD2. Per the germline V gene, CDR1 is SNHLY and CDR2 is FYNNEI. The V and J ends lost 4 bases and 4 bases, in that order; junction bases with no gene match: 6. The CDR3 has 15 amino acids. CDR3 loop: CASSANSGAYNEQFF. CDR3 coding DNA: TGTGCCAGCAGTGCGAATAGCGGGGCGTACAATGAGCAGTTCTTC.

This clonotype appeared once. This chain joins TRBV3-1 and TRBJ1-2; no clear D. The V and J ends lost 0 bases and 8 bases respectively, with 13 bases between them. In germline, CDR1 is LGHDT, CDR2 YNNKEL (reference sequence). The CDR3 is 14 amino acids. The CDR3: CASSQDGRGLGYTF. The DNA of the CDR3 is TGTGCCAGCAGCCAAGATGGTAGAGGGTTGGGCTACACCTTC.

J is TRBJ2-7 and V is TRBV4-3; D uncertain. Between the trimmed V and J ends, which lost 1 base and 4 bases, there was a span of 14 bases. CDR3 length equals 15 residues. Germline V gene lookup returns CDR1 LGHNA and CDR2 YSLEER. CDR3 nucleotide sequence: TGCGCCAGCAGCCAAGGGAGAGGCTCTCTATACGAGCAGTACTTC. Amino acid sequence: CASSQGRGSLYEQYF.

This clonotype was seen a few times. The gene calls are TRBV7-2 and TRBJ2-5; D is unresolved. The CDR3 sequence is 13 residues long. The ends were cut back, 4 bases at V and 5 bases at J, with 11 bases in the middle. The germline gives CDR1 SGHTA, CDR2 FQGNSA. Here the CDR3 reads CASSSSSRETQYF. As DNA, the CDR3 is TGTGCCAGCAGCTCGAGCAGCAGGGAGACCCAGTACTTC. Full variable domain (remainder filled in from reference TRBV7-2 and TRBJ2-5): GAGVSQSPSNKVTEKGKDVELRCDPISGHTALYWYRQSLGQGLEFLIYFQGNSAPDKSGLPSDRFSAERTGGSVSTLTIQRTQQEDSAVYLCASSSSSRETQYFGPGTRLLVL.

In its sample, this clonotype was seen a few times. The CDR3 sequence is CSVDSDRGKDYGYTF. In nucleotides, the CDR3 is TGCAGCGTTGACTCTGACAGGGGAAAGGACTATGGCTACACCTTC. This chain uses TRBV29-1 with TRBJ1-2, with 8 bases identical to TRBD1. The CDR3 contains 15 residues. The V and J ends lost 3 bases and 3 bases, in that order; junction bases with no gene match: 9. Germline V gene lookup returns CDR1 SQVTM and CDR2 ANQGSEA.

The CDR3 sequence is CASSFPGGAGRGNTEAFF. In nucleotides, the CDR3 is TGTGCCAGCAGCTTCCCCGGCGGGGCAGGTCGGGGGAACACTGAAGCTTTCTTT. This chain connects TRBV11-2 to TRBJ1-1, with D tentatively TRBD1 (5 bases). Trimming took off 3 bases at V and 1 base at J, with 21 bases between the two ends. The CDR3 covers 18 residues. CDR1 and CDR2 from the germline V gene are SGHAT and FQNNGV.